The subject of this entry is one T cell receptor (beta chain). Original processing methods: Estimation of nucleated cell counts was performed using reference gene primer amplification. Clones were read by immunoSEQ multiplex PCR, and TCRdb kept only the in-frame ones, dropping some. The V and J calls and clone size are taken from that table; D and trimming were inferred from the DNA. The sample consists of around 120,000 clones, 88% of them appearing once. The entry originates in a study of blood T cell repertoires in COVID-19. Looking at the study overall: COVID-19 samples, acute and convalescent, were from the United States, Italy and Spain. Sources were T cells, B-cell-depleted T cells, or PBMCs; the material itself was cDNA or gDNA.

The CDR3 length is 12 residues. The ends were cut back, 2 bases at V and 15 bases at J, with 14 bases in the middle. The germline V gene has CDR1 SGHDN and CDR2 FVKESK. The chain couples TRBV14 to TRBJ2-1; perhaps TRBD2 as D (6 bases). Input material: peripheral blood. The origin of this receptor is a human donor in a cohort sampled during active COVID-19. CDR3 residues: CASSQMMSRGFF. The DNA for the CDR3 is TGTGCCAGCAGCCAAATGATGTCGCGGGGGTTCTTC. Full variable domain (rest looked up from reference TRBV14 and TRBJ2-1): EAGVTQFPSHSVIEKGQTVTLRCDPISGHDNLYWYRRVMGKEIKFLLHFVKESKQDESGMPNNRFLAERTGGTYSTLKVQPAELEDSGVYFCASSQMMSRGFFGPGTRLTVL.